This paragraph covers one TCR beta chain sequence. Its target antigen remains unknown. Base qualities are missing; no much larger clone stands one base away. These data come from a study of control samples from healthy donors and cancer patients (TCRdb year 2020). Library preparation employed the immunoSEQ multiplex PCR assay. What TCRdb holds here is the immuneACCESS table cut down to in-frame rearrangements. Part of the clones is not present; checked against another copy, under half of the missing clones reflect an unresolved V gene, and the others are unexplained. The sample has tens of thousands of clones on record, nearly 90% of them singletons. The ten largest clones represent 5.5% to 7% of the sample. Per the germline V gene (reference sequence), SGHNT is the CDR1 and YYREEE is the CDR2. Trimming removed 0 bases from V and 4 bases from J, leaving 9 bases between the germline ends. Spanning cysteine to phenylalanine, the CDR3 consists of 14 amino acids. Just the 42-base CDR3 DNA is kept, in frame starting at base 1.

The rearrangement combines TRBV5-4 with TRBJ2-3; a tentative D match to TRBD1 spans 5 bases. This clonotype originated in a man between 60 and 70 years old with colorectal cancer. The sample comprised PBMCs. The CDR3 reads CASSLGQSPDTQYF. The nucleotide sequence is given as TGTGCCAGCAGCTTGGGACAGTCCCCAGATACGCAGTATTTT.